This T cell receptor (beta chain) was found in a study of T cell responses to AZD1222 COVID-19 vaccine. This clone was observed a handful of times. The V end was cut by 0 bases, the J end by 10 bases, with 14 bases between. The CDR3 has 14 amino acids. Looked up from germline, CDR1 is SGHRS and CDR2 is YFSETQ. The method was immunoSEQ multiplex PCR; TCRdb's version includes in-frame clones alone and lacks a portion of them. Of about 260,000 clones listed, approximately 95% were seen once; the top ten hold around 0.6%. The chain employs TRBV5-1 and TRBJ2-1; the D gene is possibly TRBD2 (6 bases). The clonotype comes from an adult in good health. The starting material was peripheral blood, obtained on day 0 of AZD1222 vaccination. The CDR3 here is CASSLVGGGGEQFF. CDR3 in DNA: TGCGCCAGCAGCTTGGTGGGAGGAGGCGGGGAGCAGTTCTTC. Variable domain in full (rest from reference TRBV5-1 and TRBJ2-1): KAGVTQTPRYLIKTRGQQVTLSCSPISGHRSVSWYQQTPGQGLQFLFEYFSETQRNKGNFPGRFSGRQFSNSRSEMNVSTLELGDSALYLCASSLVGGGGEQFFGPGTRLTVL.